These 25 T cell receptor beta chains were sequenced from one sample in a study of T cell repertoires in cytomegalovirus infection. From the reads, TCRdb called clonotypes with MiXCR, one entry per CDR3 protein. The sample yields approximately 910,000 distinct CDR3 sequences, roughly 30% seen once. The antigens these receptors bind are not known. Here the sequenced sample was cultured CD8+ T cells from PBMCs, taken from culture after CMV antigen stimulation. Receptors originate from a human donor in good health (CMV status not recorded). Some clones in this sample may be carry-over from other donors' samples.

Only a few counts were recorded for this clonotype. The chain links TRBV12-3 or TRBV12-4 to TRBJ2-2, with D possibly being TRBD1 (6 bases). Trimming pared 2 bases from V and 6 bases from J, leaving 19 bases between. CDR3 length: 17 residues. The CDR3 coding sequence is TGTGCCAGCAGTTTAACAGGGCCGGGCCGAAGGGCCGGGGAGCTGTTTTTT. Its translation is CASSLTGPGRRAGELFF.

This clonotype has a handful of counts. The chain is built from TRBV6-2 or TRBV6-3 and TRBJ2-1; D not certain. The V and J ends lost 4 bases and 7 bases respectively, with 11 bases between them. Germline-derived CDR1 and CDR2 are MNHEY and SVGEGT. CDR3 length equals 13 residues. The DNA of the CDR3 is TGTGCCAGCAGTTGGGGAACCCGGAATGAGCAGTTCTTC. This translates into CASSWGTRNEQFF.

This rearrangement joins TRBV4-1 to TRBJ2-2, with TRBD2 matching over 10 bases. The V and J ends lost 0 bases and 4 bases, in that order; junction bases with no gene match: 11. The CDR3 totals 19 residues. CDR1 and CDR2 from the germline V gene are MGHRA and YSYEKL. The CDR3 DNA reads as TGCGCCAGCAGCCAAGACAGTCTGTCTAGCGGGGGCCCCACCGGGGAGCTGTTTTTT. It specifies CASSQDSLSSGGPTGELFF.

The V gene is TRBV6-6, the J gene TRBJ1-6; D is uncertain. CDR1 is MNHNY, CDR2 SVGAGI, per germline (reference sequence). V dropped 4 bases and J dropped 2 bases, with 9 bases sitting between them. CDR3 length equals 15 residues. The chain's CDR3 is CASSWAGPYNSPLHF. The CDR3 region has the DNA TGTGCCAGCAGTTGGGCAGGCCCCTATAATTCACCCCTCCACTTT.

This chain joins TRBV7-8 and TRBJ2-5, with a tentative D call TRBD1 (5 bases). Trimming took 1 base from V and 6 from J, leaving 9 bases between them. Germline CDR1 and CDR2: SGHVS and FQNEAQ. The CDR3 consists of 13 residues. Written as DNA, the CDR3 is TGTGCCAGCAGCTTAGACAGGACCAAGACCCAGTACTTC. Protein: CASSLDRTKTQYF. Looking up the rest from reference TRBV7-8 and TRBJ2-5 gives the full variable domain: GAGVSQSPRYKVAKRGQDVALRCDPISGHVSLFWYQQALGQGPEFLTYFQNEAQLDKSGLPSDRFFAERPEGSVSTLKIQRTQQEDSAVYLCASSLDRTKTQYFGPGTRLLVL.

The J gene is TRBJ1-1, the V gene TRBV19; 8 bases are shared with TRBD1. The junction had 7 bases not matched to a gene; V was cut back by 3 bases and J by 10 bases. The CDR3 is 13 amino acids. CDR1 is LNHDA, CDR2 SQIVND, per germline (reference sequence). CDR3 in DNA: TGTGCCAGTAGTATTAACAGGGGGACAACAGCTTTCTTT. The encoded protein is CASSINRGTTAFF.

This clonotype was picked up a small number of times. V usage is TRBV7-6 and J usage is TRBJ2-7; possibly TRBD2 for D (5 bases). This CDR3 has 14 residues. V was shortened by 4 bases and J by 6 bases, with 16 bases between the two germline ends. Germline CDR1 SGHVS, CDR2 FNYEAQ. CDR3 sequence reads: CASSSLSSAGEQYF. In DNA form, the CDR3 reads TGTGCCAGCAGCTCCCTGTCTTCTGCGGGCGAGCAGTACTTC.

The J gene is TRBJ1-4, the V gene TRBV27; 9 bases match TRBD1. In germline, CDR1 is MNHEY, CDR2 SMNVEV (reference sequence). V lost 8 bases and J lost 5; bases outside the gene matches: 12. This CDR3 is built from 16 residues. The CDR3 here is CASRDRELLGNEKLFF. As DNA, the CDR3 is TGTGCCAGCCGGGACAGGGAATTGTTAGGCAATGAAAAACTGTTTTTT.

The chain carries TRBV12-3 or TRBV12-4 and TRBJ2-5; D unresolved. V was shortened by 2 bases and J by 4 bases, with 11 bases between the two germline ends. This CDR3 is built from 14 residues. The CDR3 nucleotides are TGTGCCAGCAGTTTATTTTCGAGCGCAGAGACCCAGTACTTC. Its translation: CASSLFSSAETQYF.

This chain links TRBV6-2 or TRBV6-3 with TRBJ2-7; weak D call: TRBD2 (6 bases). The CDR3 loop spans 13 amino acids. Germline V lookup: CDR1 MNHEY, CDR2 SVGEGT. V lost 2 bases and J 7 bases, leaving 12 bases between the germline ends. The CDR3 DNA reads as TGTGCCAGCAGTTACGGAGGGCCGGGGGAGCAGTACGTC. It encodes CASSYGGPGEQYV.

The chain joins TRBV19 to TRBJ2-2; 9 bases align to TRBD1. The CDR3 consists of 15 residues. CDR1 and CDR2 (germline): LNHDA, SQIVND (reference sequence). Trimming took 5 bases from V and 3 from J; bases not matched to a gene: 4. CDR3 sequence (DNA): TGTGCCAGTAGTTCGGACAGGGGCTACACCGGGGAGCTGTTTTTT. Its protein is CASSSDRGYTGELFF.

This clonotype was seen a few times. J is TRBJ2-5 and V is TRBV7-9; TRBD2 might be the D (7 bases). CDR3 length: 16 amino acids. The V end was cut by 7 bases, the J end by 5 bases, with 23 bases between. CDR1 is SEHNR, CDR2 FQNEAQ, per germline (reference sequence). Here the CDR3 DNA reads TGTGCCAGCACCTCCACGGACGGGGGGCCCCTGGAGACCCAGTACTTC. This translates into CASTSTDGGPLETQYF.

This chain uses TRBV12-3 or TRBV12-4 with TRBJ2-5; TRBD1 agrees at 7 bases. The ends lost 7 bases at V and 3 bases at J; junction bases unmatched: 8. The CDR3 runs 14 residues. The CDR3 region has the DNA TGTGCCAGCACCTTCGACAGGGTCGAAGAGACCCAGTACTTC. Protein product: CASTFDRVEETQYF.

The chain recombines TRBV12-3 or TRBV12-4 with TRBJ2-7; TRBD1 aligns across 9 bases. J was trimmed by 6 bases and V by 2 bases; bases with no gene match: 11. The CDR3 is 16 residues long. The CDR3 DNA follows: TGTGCCAGCAGTTTATTTCTGACAGGGGGGTTCATCGAGCAGTACTTC. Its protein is CASSLFLTGGFIEQYF.

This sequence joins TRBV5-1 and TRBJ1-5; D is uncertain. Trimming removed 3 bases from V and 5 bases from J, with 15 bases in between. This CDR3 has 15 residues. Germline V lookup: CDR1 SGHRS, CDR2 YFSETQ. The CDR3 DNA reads TGCGCCAGCAGCTGGGCTCCCGGCCCTTATCAGCCCCAGCATTTT. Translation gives CASSWAPGPYQPQHF.

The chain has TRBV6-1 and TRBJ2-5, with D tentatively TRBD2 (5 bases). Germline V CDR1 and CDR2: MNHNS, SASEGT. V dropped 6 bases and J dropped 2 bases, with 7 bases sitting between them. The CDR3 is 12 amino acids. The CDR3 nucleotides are TGTGCCAGCAGGGAGGTTCAAGAGACCCAGTACTTC. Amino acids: CASREVQETQYF.

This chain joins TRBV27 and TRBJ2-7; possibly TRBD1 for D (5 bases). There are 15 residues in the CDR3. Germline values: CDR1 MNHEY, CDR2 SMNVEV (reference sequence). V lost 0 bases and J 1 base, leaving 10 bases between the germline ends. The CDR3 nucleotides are TGTGCCAGCAGTTTATCCCGGACAATGTCCTACGAGCAGTACTTC. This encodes CASSLSRTMSYEQYF.

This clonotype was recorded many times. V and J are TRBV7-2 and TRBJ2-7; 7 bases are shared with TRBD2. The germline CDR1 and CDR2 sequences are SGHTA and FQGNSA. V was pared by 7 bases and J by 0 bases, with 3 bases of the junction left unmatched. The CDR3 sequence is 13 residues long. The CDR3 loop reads CASTRGFSYEQYF. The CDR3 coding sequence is TGTGCCAGCACGCGGGGGTTCTCCTACGAGCAGTACTTC.

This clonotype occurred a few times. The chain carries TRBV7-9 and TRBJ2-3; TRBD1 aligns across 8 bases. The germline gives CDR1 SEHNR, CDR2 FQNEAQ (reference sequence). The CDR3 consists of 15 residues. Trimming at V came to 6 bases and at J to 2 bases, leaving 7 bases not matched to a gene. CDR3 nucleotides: TGTGCCAGCAGAGTTCCGGGACAGGACACAGATACGCAGTATTTT. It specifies CASRVPGQDTDTQYF.

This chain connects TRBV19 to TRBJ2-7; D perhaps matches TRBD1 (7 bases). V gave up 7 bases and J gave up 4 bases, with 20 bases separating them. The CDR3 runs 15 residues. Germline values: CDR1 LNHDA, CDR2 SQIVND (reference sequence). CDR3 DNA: TGTGCCAGTACCCCTGGAGGAGGGGGCGTGTACGAGCAGTACTTC. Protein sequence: CASTPGGGGVYEQYF.

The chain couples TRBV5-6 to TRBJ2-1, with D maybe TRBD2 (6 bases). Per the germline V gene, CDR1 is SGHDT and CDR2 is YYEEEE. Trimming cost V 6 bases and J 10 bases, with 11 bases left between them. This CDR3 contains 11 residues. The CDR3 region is CASTIGREQFF. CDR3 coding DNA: TGTGCCAGCACTATTGGGAGGGAGCAGTTCTTC.

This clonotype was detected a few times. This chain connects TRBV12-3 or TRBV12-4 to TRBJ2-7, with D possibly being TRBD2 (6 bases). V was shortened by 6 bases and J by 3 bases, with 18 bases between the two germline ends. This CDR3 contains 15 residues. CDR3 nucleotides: TGTGCCAGCAGCCGGATCAACCTGGGAGGCTACGAGCAGTACTTC. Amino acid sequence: CASSRINLGGYEQYF.

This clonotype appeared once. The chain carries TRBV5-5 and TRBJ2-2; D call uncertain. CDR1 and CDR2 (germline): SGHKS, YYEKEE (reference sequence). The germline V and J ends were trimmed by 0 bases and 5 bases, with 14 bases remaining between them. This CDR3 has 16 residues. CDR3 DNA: TGTGCCAGCAGCTTGGACTTCCTCTTGAGGACCGGGGAGCTGTTTTTT. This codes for CASSLDFLLRTGELFF. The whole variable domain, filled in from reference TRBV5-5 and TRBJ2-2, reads DAGVTQSPTHLIKTRGQQVTLRCSPISGHKSVSWYQQVLGQGPQFIFQYYEKEERGRGNFPDRFSARQFPNYSSELNVNALLLGDSALYLCASSLDFLLRTGELFFGEGSRLTVL.

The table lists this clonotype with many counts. The CDR3 loop reads CASSLRRTTSTDTQYF. The CDR3 coding sequence is TGTGCCAGCAGCCTTAGGAGGACCACTAGCACAGATACGCAGTATTTT. The chain combines TRBV7-8 with TRBJ2-3; TRBD2 is a possible D gene (5 bases). V shed 5 bases and J shed 0 bases, with 15 bases lying between them. The CDR3 is 16 residues long. Germline loops: CDR1 SGHVS, CDR2 FQNEAQ.

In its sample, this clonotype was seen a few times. The CDR3 sequence: CASSDGLAGGYYNEQFF. The CDR3 DNA is TGTGCCAGCAGCGACGGACTAGCGGGGGGATACTACAATGAGCAGTTCTTC. The genes are TRBV28 and TRBJ2-1, with 14 positions matching TRBD2. The V and J ends lost 6 bases and 3 bases, in that order; junction bases with no gene match: 7. There are 17 residues in the CDR3. CDR1 and CDR2 (germline): MDHEN, SYDVKM.